This TCR beta chain is from a study of T cell responses to AZD1222 COVID-19 vaccine. Overall study results and limits: Once two AZD1222 doses were given, Spike-specific TCR breadth and depth went up. Baseline serostatus was positive in only six or seven AZD1222 recipients.

V lost 2 bases to trimming and J lost 5 bases; unmatched junction nucleotides: 12. The CDR3 runs to 16 residues. Germline V CDR1 and CDR2: GTSNPN, SVGIG (reference sequence). As for this clone: What it binds is unknown.

Sequenced by immunoSEQ multiplex PCR; TCRdb stores in-frame clones only, minus some. The table records about 150,000 clones, roughly nine tenths of them present only once. The TCR was taken from an adult who received the AZD1222 COVID-19 vaccine. This specimen was peripheral blood, taken 28 days after the second AZD1222 dose. The chain employs TRBV30 and TRBJ2-3; 8 bases are shared with TRBD2. The CDR3 spells CAWSHQRGLGGDTQYF. CDR3 bases: TGTGCCTGGAGTCATCAGCGGGGGCTAGGAGGAGATACGCAGTATTTT.